One sample yielded the 26 T cell receptor beta chains listed below, sequenced in a study of T cell changes during pregnancy in multiple sclerosis. Data came from immunoSEQ multiplex PCR; TCRdb stores just in-frame clones and leaves some out. The sample lists around 69,000 clones, about 91% seen once, with about 5.8% in the top ten. Sequencing used CD8+ T cells from peripheral blood mononuclear cells, obtained before pregnancy. These TCRs come from a female donor with multiple sclerosis, enrolled in a pregnancy study.

The chain recombines TRBV20-1 with TRBJ1-1; weak D call: TRBD1 (5 bases). The CDR3 has 11 amino acids. Germline CDR1 DFQATT, CDR2 SNEGSKA (reference sequence). CDR3 sequence (DNA): TGCACCGGACACCATTCCACTGAAGCTTTCTTT. It codes for CTGHHSTEAFF.

This clone appeared a single time. The chain couples TRBV2 to TRBJ1-6; 8 nucleotides align to TRBD1. The junction had 9 bases not matched to a gene; V was cut back by 7 bases and J by 10 bases. Germline V gene lookup returns CDR1 SNHLY and CDR2 FYNNEI. There are 14 residues in the CDR3. The DNA for the CDR3 is TGTGCCAGCAAGGGGGGCAGGGGGCTATCACCCCTCCACTTT. Protein sequence: CASKGGRGLSPLHF.

The chain combines TRBV19 with TRBJ2-7; 9 bases align to TRBD2. The germline gives CDR1 LNHDA, CDR2 SQIVND (reference sequence). The CDR3 has 12 amino acids. The J segment lost 6 bases and the V segment lost 7 bases, leaving 4 bases of the junction unmatched. The CDR3: CASKRGDFEQYF. CDR3 DNA sequence: TGTGCCAGTAAGCGGGGGGATTTCGAGCAGTACTTC.

The rearrangement uses TRBV6-5 and TRBJ2-4, with D possibly being TRBD2 (6 bases). Germline V gene lookup returns CDR1 MNHEY and CDR2 SVGAGI. V was shortened by 4 bases and J by 8 bases, with 15 bases between the two germline ends. The CDR3 runs to 14 residues. In nucleotides, the CDR3 is TGTGCCAGCAGTTCTAGGCTATGGGAGGACATTCAGTACTTC. The encoded protein is CASSSRLWEDIQYF.

V gene TRBV5-6 combines with J gene TRBJ1-1; 7 positions match TRBD1. Germline V lookup: CDR1 SGHDT, CDR2 YYEEEE. The ends lost 0 bases at V and 7 bases at J; junction bases unmatched: 6. The CDR3 loop spans 14 amino acids. This CDR3 reads CASSLGGTVNEAFF. The CDR3, as DNA: TGTGCCAGCAGCTTGGGTGGGACAGTTAATGAAGCTTTCTTT.

This chain joins TRBV7-3 and TRBJ1-3; a possible D gene is TRBD1 (6 bases). Germline-derived CDR1 and CDR2 are SGHTA and FQGTGA. There are 16 residues in the CDR3. Trimming stripped 4 bases from V and 5 bases from J, with 18 bases between. CDR3: CASSSQKDSWRNTIYF. CDR3 nucleotides: TGTGCCAGCAGCTCCCAAAAGGACAGTTGGAGAAACACCATATATTTT.

This chain connects TRBV9 to TRBJ1-5; the D is unclear. CDR3 length: 15 amino acids. V lost 0 bases and J 2 bases, leaving 9 bases between the germline ends. Per the germline V gene, CDR1 is SGDLS and CDR2 is YYNGEE. The DNA of the CDR3 is TGTGCCAGCAGCGTAGGAGGGATGGGCAATCAGCCCCAGCATTTT. This translates into CASSVGGMGNQPQHF.

The chain is built from TRBV21-1 and TRBJ2-7; TRBD1, the table's D call, lacks a check against the DNA. TRBV21-1 is reported as a pseudogene. The CDR3 length is 18 residues. This CDR3 is CASSKGTGTGGQGYEQYF. CDR3 DNA: TGTGCCAGCAGCAAAGGAACCGGGACAGGGGGCCAGGGCTACGAGCAGTACTTC.

This sequence joins TRBV9 and TRBJ2-2; D is possibly TRBD2 (6 bases). The CDR3 spans 19 residues. V gave up 4 bases and J gave up 1 base, with 23 bases separating them. The germline CDR1 and CDR2 sequences are SGDLS and YYNGEE. This chain's CDR3 is CASSLNRDSTRRNTGELFF. CDR3 in DNA: TGTGCCAGCAGCCTGAACCGGGACTCTACACGTCGGAACACCGGGGAGCTGTTTTTT. The whole variable domain, filled in from reference TRBV9 and TRBJ2-2, reads DSGVTQTPKHLITATGQRVTLRCSPRSGDLSVYWYQQSLDQGLQFLIQYYNGEERAKGNILERFSAQQFPDLHSELNLSSLELGDSALYFCASSLNRDSTRRNTGELFFGEGSRLTVL.

This sequence joins TRBV29-1 and TRBJ2-1, with D unresolved. Between the trimmed V and J ends, which lost 8 bases and 0 bases, there was a span of 8 bases. The CDR3 runs to 12 residues. Germline lookup yields CDR1 SQVTM and CDR2 ANQGSEA. The CDR3: CSSPGSYNEQFF. CDR3 coding DNA: TGCAGCTCACCGGGCTCCTACAATGAGCAGTTCTTC.

The chain employs TRBV6-1 and TRBJ2-1; D is perhaps TRBD2 (5 bases). Trimming stripped 6 bases from V and 4 bases from J, with 10 bases between. The CDR3 sequence is 13 residues long. CDR1 is MNHNS, CDR2 SASEGT, per germline. The CDR3 DNA reads TGTGCCAGCAGCGGGAAAAAATACAATGAGCAGTTCTTC. It encodes CASSGKKYNEQFF.

The chain uses TRBV4-1 and TRBJ1-6; D is possibly TRBD1 (6 bases). From germline, CDR1 is MGHRA and CDR2 YSYEKL. The CDR3 extends over 15 amino acids. Trimming took off 5 bases at V and 7 bases at J, with 15 bases between the two ends. The CDR3 reads CASSYGKGGNSPLHF. DNA for the CDR3: TGCGCCAGCAGCTATGGGAAGGGGGGGAATTCACCCCTCCACTTT.

The CDR3 here is CASSSRDSLAGHEQYF. In DNA, the CDR3 is TGTGCCAGCAGCTCCCGGGACAGTCTGGCGGGCCACGAGCAGTACTTC. The rearrangement joins TRBV13 to TRBJ2-7; 7 positions agree with TRBD1. The CDR3 is 16 residues long. J lost 5 bases, V lost 4 bases, and 14 bases had no gene match. In germline, CDR1 is PRHDT, CDR2 FYEKMQ (reference sequence). Full variable domain (remainder filled in from reference TRBV13 and TRBJ2-7): AAGVIQSPRHLIKEKRETATLKCYPIPRHDTVYWYQQGPGQDPQFLISFYEKMQSDKGSIPDRFSAQQFSDYHSELNMSSLELGDSALYFCASSSRDSLAGHEQYFGPGTRLTVT.

The chain carries TRBV7-8 and TRBJ2-7; 8 bases fit TRBD2. With V trimmed by 5 bases and J by 5 bases, 14 bases remained unmatched. The CDR3 runs to 16 residues. The germline CDR1 and CDR2 sequences are SGHVS and FQNEAQ. The CDR3 is CASSAGVAGGIHEQYF. The CDR3 nucleotides are TGTGCCAGCAGCGCAGGGGTCGCGGGGGGTATCCACGAGCAGTACTTC.

This clone was seen just once. The rearrangement joins TRBV5-1 to TRBJ2-3, with TRBD1 matching over 8 bases. The length of the CDR3 is 14 residues. After removal of 4 bases from V and 3 bases from J, the junction contained 4 bases not matched to a gene. CDR1 and CDR2 (germline): SGHRS, YFSETQ. CDR3 in amino acids: CASSTRQGTDTQYF. The CDR3 region has the DNA TGCGCCAGCAGCACCCGACAGGGGACAGATACGCAGTATTTT.

This clone was seen just once. J is TRBJ1-2 and V is TRBV15, with D perhaps TRBD1 (6 bases). Germline-derived CDR1 and CDR2 are LNHNV and YYDKDF (reference sequence). Trimming shortened V by 0 bases and J by 5 bases, and 19 bases separated the two germline ends. The CDR3 extends over 17 amino acids. CDR3 sequence: CATSREGPMDRIYGYTF. CDR3 nucleotides: TGTGCCACCAGCAGAGAGGGTCCCATGGACAGAATATATGGCTACACCTTC.

This chain connects TRBV5-1 to TRBJ2-7; 9 nucleotides agree with TRBD1. V lost 3 bases, J lost 5 bases, and 12 bases stayed unmatched. The CDR3 has 16 residues. Germline CDR1 is SGHRS and CDR2 is YFSETQ. As DNA, the CDR3 is TGCGCCAGCAGCTACGGGACAGGGTCGTTTGACCACGAGCAGTACTTC. Protein product: CASSYGTGSFDHEQYF. Looking up the rest from reference TRBV5-1 and TRBJ2-7 gives the full variable domain: KAGVTQTPRYLIKTRGQQVTLSCSPISGHRSVSWYQQTPGQGLQFLFEYFSETQRNKGNFPGRFSGRQFSNSRSEMNVSTLELGDSALYLCASSYGTGSFDHEQYFGPGTRLTVT.

The chain links TRBV19 to TRBJ2-7; a weak D match, TRBD2 (5 bases). The V and J ends lost 2 bases and 3 bases respectively, with 11 bases between them. CDR3 length: 14 residues. Germline CDR1 is LNHDA and CDR2 is SQIVND (reference sequence). The CDR3 sequence is CASSIREAYYEQYF. CDR3 sequence (DNA): TGTGCCAGTAGTATACGGGAAGCCTACTACGAGCAGTACTTC.

The chain carries TRBV27 and TRBJ2-7; 8 bases fit TRBD1. Germline assignment: CDR1 MNHEY and CDR2 SMNVEV (reference sequence). V trimming: 0 bases; J trimming: 3 bases; junction bases outside the gene matches: 13. The CDR3 is 18 amino acids. The DNA for the CDR3 is TGTGCCAGCAGTTTATCGGCTAGGGGGACAGGTCCCCTCTACGAGCAGTACTTC. It codes for CASSLSARGTGPLYEQYF.

The rearrangement joins TRBV6-1 to TRBJ1-2; tentative D call: TRBD1 (6 bases). V lost 7 bases, J lost 8 bases, and 11 bases lay in between. From germline, CDR1 is MNHNS and CDR2 SASEGT. The CDR3 has 11 amino acids. The CDR3 loop is CASTVQGGYTF. The CDR3, as DNA: TGTGCCAGCACCGTACAGGGCGGCTACACCTTC.

The chain couples TRBV29-1 to TRBJ1-2; D is ambiguous. In germline, CDR1 is SQVTM, CDR2 ANQGSEA. The CDR3 has 14 amino acids. V lost 4 bases, J lost 3 bases, and 15 bases lay in between. Here the CDR3 DNA reads TGCAGCGTTGTTGGGAGGGATGTGGACTATGGCTACACCTTC. Translating gives CSVVGRDVDYGYTF.

The rearrangement uses TRBV10-3 and TRBJ2-5; 9 bases align to TRBD2. Germline V gene sequence: CDR1 ENHRY, CDR2 SYGVKD. The CDR3 has 14 amino acids. V shed 4 bases, J shed 5 bases, and the junction held 5 bases outside the gene matches. CDR3 protein: CAISALAGGETQYF. CDR3 in DNA: TGTGCCATCAGTGCGCTTGCGGGAGGGGAGACCCAGTACTTC.

J is TRBJ2-3 and V is TRBV11-2, with 9 bases fitting TRBD2. Trimming removed 5 bases from V and 6 bases from J; junction bases left unmatched: 12. Germline CDR1 is SGHAT and CDR2 is FQNNGV. CDR3 length: 16 residues. CDR3 nucleotide sequence: TGTGCCAGCAGCAGGGTAGCGGGGGTGTTCGTGGATACGCAGTATTTT. Translating it yields CASSRVAGVFVDTQYF.

The J gene is TRBJ2-7, the V gene TRBV7-9; TRBD2 aligns across 7 bases. Germline V gives CDR1 SEHNR, CDR2 FQNEAQ (reference sequence). Losses at the gene ends were 0 bases for V and 2 bases for J; bases not matched to a gene: 10. The CDR3 runs 17 residues. The CDR3 DNA reads TGTGCCAGCAGCTTAGCGCTTGGGGACTACGTGCCCTACGAGCAGTACTTC. This sequence encodes CASSLALGDYVPYEQYF.

This clone is a singleton in its sample. The rearrangement uses TRBV9 and TRBJ2-3; TRBD2 aligns across 7 bases. This CDR3 comprises 16 residues. Losses at the gene ends were 1 base for V and 3 bases for J; bases not matched to a gene: 8. Per the germline V gene, CDR1 is SGDLS and CDR2 is YYNGEE. The CDR3 nucleotides are TGTGCCAGCAGCGTATCTACGGGGGGAGCAACAGATACGCAGTATTTT. It encodes CASSVSTGGATDTQYF.

This chain connects TRBV2 to TRBJ2-7, with D possibly matching TRBD2 (6 bases). Germline V lookup: CDR1 SNHLY, CDR2 FYNNEI. The CDR3 consists of 13 residues. With 8 bases removed from V and 2 bases from J, the gap between germline ends came to 13 bases. In nucleotides, the CDR3 is TGTGCCAGCGGACCGGGACTCGCCTACGAGCAGTACTTC. The encoded protein is CASGPGLAYEQYF.